This T cell receptor (beta chain) emerged from a study of breast tumors, draining lymph nodes, adjacent tissues. This clonotype was detected many times. Its antigen is as yet unknown. The study, taken as a whole, reports: Luminal-like breast cancer showed significantly higher tumor–nontumor repertoire similarity than basal-like. Compared with lymph nodes, tumors were less diverse; compared with nontumor tissue, more. Findings are consistent with lymph node origin and intratumoral expansion of most tumor T cells. Data only fit, rather than demonstrated, lymph node origin of most tumor T cells.

MiXCR, run by TCRdb on the multiplex PCR reads, gives a single entry per CDR3 protein. Counted here are roughly 70,000 distinct CDR3 sequences, roughly 40% occurring once; the ten biggest clones make up 8.4%. The origin of this receptor is a female donor with breast cancer. Some clones in this sample may be carry-over from other donors' samples. Sequenced input: breast tumor tissue.

The CDR3 sequence: CASSLRGGSYNEQFF. CDR3 nucleotides: TGTGCCAGCAGCTTAAGGGGCGGCTCCTACAATGAGCAGTTCTTC. The chain links TRBV7-9 to TRBJ2-1, with a weak D call TRBD1 (5 bases). The V end was cut by 2 bases, the J end by 0 bases, with 8 bases between. Germline CDR1 and CDR2: SEHNR and FQNEAQ (reference sequence). The CDR3 has 15 amino acids.